This TCR beta chain appears in the sequencing data of a study of graft-versus-host responses after intestinal transplantation. Study-level background: Isolated intestinal, liver-intestinal, or multivisceral transplants were what recipients had.

As to this clone: Its antigen is unidentified.

Trimming stripped 0 bases from V and 0 bases from J, with 6 bases between. The CDR3 runs 14 residues. Germline lookup yields CDR1 SQVTM and CDR2 ANQGSEA. Sequencing was performed with immunoSEQ multiplex PCR; in TCRdb, only in-frame clones are kept and a portion is missing. The sample yields about 85,000 clones, 83% seen once. The V and J genes are TRBV29-1 and TRBJ2-1; TRBD2 is a possible D gene (5 bases). The specimen was unstimulated CD8+ T cells sorted from spleen or lymph node cells, collected before intestinal transplant. This sequence was found in a human donor who received an intestinal transplant. CDR3 DNA: TGCAGCGTTGAAGATGGACTCTCCTACAATGAGCAGTTCTTC. Residues: CSVEDGLSYNEQFF.